This TCR beta chain was sequenced in a study of T-cell memory formation after mild COVID-19. Study results and limitations: Clones shrinking from day 15 to 85 showed even CD4/CD8 mixes; later expanders tilted CD4+. Unconfirmed was the SARS-CoV-2 specificity of second-wave clones that peaked on day 37.

V lost 5 bases and J lost 0, with 13 bases in between. CDR3 size: 15 residues. Germline CDR1 and CDR2: SGHVS and FQNEAQ. TCR alpha and TCR beta cDNA libraries carrying sample barcodes and UMIs were produced by 5'RACE using constant-segment primers. TCRdb re-called the 5' RACE reads with MiXCR, one entry per CDR3 protein. The data show about 150,000 distinct CDR3 sequences, over 10% seen once. In this sample, this clonotype turned up a few times. The antigen is not known. The TCR sequence derives from a man between 18 and 29 years old who had mild COVID-19 (a few samples of this study predate the infection). Cell type and time point are not known. Material for sequencing was PBMCs or a T cell subset sorted from them (not recorded which). The V gene is TRBV7-8, the J gene TRBJ1-1; no definite D call. CDR3 nucleotide sequence: TGTGCCAGCAGCCCTATGGGTAGATTGAACACTGAAGCTTTCTTT. This gives the protein CASSPMGRLNTEAFF.